This T cell receptor beta chain was observed in a study of PD-L1 blockade in urothelial cancer. Study context: Atezolizumab at 1,200 mg intravenously every 3 weeks was started by patients around 2014. In terms of prior chemotherapy, patients had received 0 to 3 regimens.

This table comes from immunoSEQ multiplex PCR, and its TCRdb copy is limited to in-frame clones, with some not included. The data contain 75,000 to 95,000 clones, roughly 90% of them singletons. Germline V lookup: CDR1 MGHRA, CDR2 YSYEKL. The length of the CDR3 is 14 residues. Trimming cost V 2 bases and J 2 bases, with 10 bases left between them. This receptor was identified in a man aged 55 to 70 with urothelial cancer. This specimen was PBMCs, taken around atezolizumab (anti-PD-L1) treatment. V gene TRBV4-1 combines with J gene TRBJ2-7; no clear D gene. This chain's CDR3 is CASSQTPLTYEQYF. CDR3 sequence (DNA): TGCGCCAGCAGCCAAACACCCCTTACCTACGAGCAGTACTTC.